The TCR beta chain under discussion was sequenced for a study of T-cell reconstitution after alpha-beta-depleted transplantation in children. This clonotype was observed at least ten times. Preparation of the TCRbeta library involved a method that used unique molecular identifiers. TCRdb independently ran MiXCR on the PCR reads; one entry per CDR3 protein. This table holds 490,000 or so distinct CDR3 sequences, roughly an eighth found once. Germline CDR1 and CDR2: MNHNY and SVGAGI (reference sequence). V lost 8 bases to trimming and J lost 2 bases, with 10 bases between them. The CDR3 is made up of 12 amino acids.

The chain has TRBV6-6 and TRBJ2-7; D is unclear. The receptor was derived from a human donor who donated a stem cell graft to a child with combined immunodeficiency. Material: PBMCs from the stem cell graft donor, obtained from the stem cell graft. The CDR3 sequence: CASRLGTYEQYF. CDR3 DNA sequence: TGTGCCAGCCGGCTCGGAACCTACGAGCAGTACTTC.